The rows below give T cell receptor beta chains drawn from one sample of a study of T cells in localized non-small cell lung cancer. The repertoire was sequenced with immunoSEQ multiplex PCR; TCRdb's copy has only in-frame clones and lacks some. Here the sample spans about 1,500 clones, around 24% being singletons. This specimen was lung tumor tissue, taken before any cancer treatment. The origin of the receptors is a female donor of 60 years or more with stage II lung adenocarcinoma. Both conserved end residues are trimmed from each CDR3.

J | V | CDR3
TRBJ2-3 | TRBV28 | ASLAGREIDTQY
TRBJ1-1 | TRBV11-3 | ASSLRPTGDEDTEAF
TRBJ2-1 | TRBV19 | ASSIGLAGNEQF
TRBJ2-1 | TRBV28 | ASRSGSSYNEQF
TRBJ2-6 | TRBV19 | ASKWDSLSGANVLT
TRBJ2-2 | TRBV25-1 | ASSGQGATGELF
TRBJ2-3 | TRBV6-8 | ASSYGRGSTDTQY
TRBJ2-1 | TRBV30 | AWRRLAAGNEQF
TRBJ1-1 | TRBV6-8 | ASSEPGFMNTEAF
TRBJ2-1 | TRBV6-8 | ASSYKASGYNEQF
TRBJ2-7 | TRBV29-1 | SVGRGQGANEQY
TRBJ2-7 | TRBV6-8 | ASSYGLAETYEQY
TRBJ2-7 | TRBV11-3 | ASSLVDGVYEQY
TRBJ1-2 | TRBV11-3 | ASSLGRGGVLSVNYGYT
TRBJ1-2 | TRBV28 | ASSSSGAADYGYT
TRBJ1-2 | TRBV5-1 | ASSPTAGTYGYT
TRBJ2-6 | TRBV9 | ASSRDFSGANVLT
TRBJ1-1 | TRBV12-5 | ASGLGGTRGNTEAF
TRBJ1-5 | TRBV28 | ASSFTGNSNQPQH
TRBJ2-2 | TRBV28 | ASGAEMGTGELF
TRBJ2-5 | TRBV11-3 | ASSFSVTGAGETQY
TRBJ2-1 | TRBV6-8 | ASQTAYNEQF